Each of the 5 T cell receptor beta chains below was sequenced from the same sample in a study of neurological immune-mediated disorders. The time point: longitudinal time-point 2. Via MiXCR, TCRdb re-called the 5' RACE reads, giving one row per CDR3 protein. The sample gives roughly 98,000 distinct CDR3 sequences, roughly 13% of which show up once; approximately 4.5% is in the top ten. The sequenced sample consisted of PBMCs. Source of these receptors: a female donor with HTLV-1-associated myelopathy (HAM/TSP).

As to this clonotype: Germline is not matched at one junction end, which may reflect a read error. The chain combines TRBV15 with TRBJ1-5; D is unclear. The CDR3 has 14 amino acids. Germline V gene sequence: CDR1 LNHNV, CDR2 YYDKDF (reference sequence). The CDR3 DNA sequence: TGTGCCACTAAGGAATCCCCCCGCAATCAGCACCAGCATTTT. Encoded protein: CATKESPRNQHQHF.

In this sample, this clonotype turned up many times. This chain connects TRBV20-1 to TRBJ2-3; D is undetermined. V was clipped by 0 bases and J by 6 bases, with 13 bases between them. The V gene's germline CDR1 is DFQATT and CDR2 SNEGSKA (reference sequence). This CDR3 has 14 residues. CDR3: CSARDGQRRDTQYF. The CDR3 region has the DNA TGCAGTGCTAGAGATGGGCAGCGAAGGGATACGCAGTATTTT.

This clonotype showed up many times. The CDR3 loop is CASSLTGAVGELFF. The CDR3, as DNA: TGTGCCAGCAGTTTAACAGGGGCGGTCGGGGAGCTGTTTTTT. V and J are TRBV12-3 or TRBV12-4 and TRBJ2-2; TRBD1 aligns across 7 bases. The CDR3 consists of 14 residues. V was clipped by 2 bases and J by 7 bases; unmatched bases: 4.

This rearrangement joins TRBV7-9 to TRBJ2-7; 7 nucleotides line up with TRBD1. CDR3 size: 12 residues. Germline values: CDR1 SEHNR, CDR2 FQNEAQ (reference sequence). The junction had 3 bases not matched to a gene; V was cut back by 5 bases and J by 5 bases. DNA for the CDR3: TGTGCCAGCAGCAGACAGGGTAACGAGCAGTACTTC. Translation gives CASSRQGNEQYF.

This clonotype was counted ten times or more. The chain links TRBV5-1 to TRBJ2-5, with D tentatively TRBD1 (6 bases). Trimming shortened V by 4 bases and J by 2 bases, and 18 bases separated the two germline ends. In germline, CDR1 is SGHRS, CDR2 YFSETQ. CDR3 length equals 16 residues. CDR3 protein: CASSPTGGRGQETQYF. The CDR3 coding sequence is TGCGCCAGCAGCCCCACCGGTGGCAGGGGTCAAGAGACCCAGTACTTC.